A single sample is the source of the 5 T cell receptor beta chains below, sequenced in a study of cytomegalovirus exposure and HLA in healthy donors. Researchers ran the PCR with 60 Vbeta and 13 Jbeta primers. The protocol was immunoSEQ multiplex PCR, while the TCRdb copy is restricted to in-frame clones and leaves out a portion. The sample includes around 190,000 clones, roughly 77% of them seen just once. The material sequenced was PBMCs. These receptors were obtained from a man aged 40-49 years in good health and CMV-seropositive.

The CDR3 is CASSSLRSSYEQYF. CDR3 DNA: TGTGCCAGCAGCTCTCTCCGCAGCTCCTACGAGCAGTACTTC. This rearrangement joins TRBV11-2 to TRBJ2-7; D unclear. The germline V and J ends were trimmed by 4 bases and 0 bases, with 10 bases remaining between them. Germline values: CDR1 SGHAT, CDR2 FQNNGV. This CDR3 is 14 amino acids long.

Only a few counts were recorded for this clone. V usage is TRBV2 and J usage is TRBJ1-1; tentative D call: TRBD1 (5 bases). CDR1 is SNHLY and CDR2 is FYNNEI in the germline V gene. This CDR3 is built from 13 residues. Trimming shortened V by 3 bases and J by 5 bases, and 10 bases separated the two germline ends. CDR3 DNA: TGTGCCAGCAGTGATGGGGGAGGGACTGAAGCTTTCTTT. This encodes CASSDGGGTEAFF.

Only a few counts were recorded for this clone. This rearrangement joins TRBV4-2 to TRBJ1-5; a weak D match, TRBD1 (6 bases). Per the germline V gene, CDR1 is LGHNA and CDR2 is YNFKEQ. CDR3 size: 15 residues. V was clipped by 5 bases and J by 4 bases, with 15 bases between them. CDR3 sequence: CASSLGGGLNQPQHF. CDR3 DNA: TGTGCCAGCAGCTTGGGAGGGGGGCTAAATCAGCCCCAGCATTTT.

This chain connects TRBV6-5 to TRBJ1-2; TRBD1 matches 7 bases. The length of the CDR3 is 14 residues. Germline loops: CDR1 MNHEY, CDR2 SVGAGI. Trimming at V came to 3 bases and at J to 0 bases, leaving 1 base not matched to a gene. CDR3 region: CASSYGTANYGYTF. CDR3 in DNA: TGTGCCAGCAGTTATGGGACAGCTAACTATGGCTACACCTTC.

This clone was found once. The V and J genes are TRBV28 and TRBJ2-7; the match to TRBD1 covers 9 bases. Germline lookup yields CDR1 MDHEN and CDR2 SYDVKM. The CDR3 spans 16 residues. With 2 bases clipped from V and 4 bases from J, the junction kept 9 bases outside the gene matches. CDR3 in DNA: TGTGCCAGCAGTTTAACAGGGGGCGGAGGGTGGTACGAGCAGTACTTC. Protein sequence: CASSLTGGGGWYEQYF.